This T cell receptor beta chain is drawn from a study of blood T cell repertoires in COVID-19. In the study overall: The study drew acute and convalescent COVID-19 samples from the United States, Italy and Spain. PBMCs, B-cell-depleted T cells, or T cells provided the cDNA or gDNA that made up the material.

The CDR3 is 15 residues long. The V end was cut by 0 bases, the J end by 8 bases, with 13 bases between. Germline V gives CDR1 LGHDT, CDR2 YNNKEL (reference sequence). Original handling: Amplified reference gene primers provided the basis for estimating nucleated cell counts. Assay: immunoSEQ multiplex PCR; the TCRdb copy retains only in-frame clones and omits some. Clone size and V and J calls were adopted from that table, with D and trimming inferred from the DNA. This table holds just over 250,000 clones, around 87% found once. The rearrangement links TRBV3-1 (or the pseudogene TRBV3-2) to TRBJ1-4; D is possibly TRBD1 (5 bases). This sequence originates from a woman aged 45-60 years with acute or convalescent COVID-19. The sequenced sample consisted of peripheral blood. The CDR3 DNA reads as TGTGCCAGCAGCCAAGATGGTCAGGGAGGAGAAAAACTGTTTTTT. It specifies CASSQDGQGGEKLFF.